Reported below is one T cell receptor beta chain. Antigen specificity is unknown. This record belongs to a study of vaccination effects on CD4 cells after COVID-19. About the study: Early after vaccination, and again late, a few convalescent patients were sampled.

The ends lost 0 bases at V and 7 bases at J; junction bases unmatched: 9. There are 16 residues in the CDR3. Germline-derived CDR1 and CDR2 are LGHNA and YSLEER. Before sequencing, viral peptide pools were used by the ViraFEST assay to expand antigen-specific CD4+ T cells. Subsequent to 10 days of culture, CD4+ T cells were isolated. Infection dated between March and December 2020, before the Alpha, Beta and Delta variants reached the United States. Participants were vaccinated with two doses of either the BNT162b2 or mRNA-1273 vaccine. It was on days 3 and 7 that half the medium was replaced with IL-2 medium. Libraries were prepared by immunoSEQ multiplex PCR; TCRdb keeps only in-frame clonotypes and omits some of them. The sample yields almost 15,000 clones, roughly 80% seen once.

The chain employs TRBV4-3 and TRBJ2-1, with 7 bases identical to TRBD2. The TCR originated in a human donor who had a prior SARS-CoV-2 infection. The sample consisted of CD4+ T cells from PBMCs cultured with HCoV-NL63 spike peptides, taken after COVID-19 vaccination. CDR3 loop: CASSQETSLVGNEQFF. The CDR3 DNA reads TGCGCCAGCAGCCAAGAGACTAGCCTGGTCGGGAATGAGCAGTTCTTC.